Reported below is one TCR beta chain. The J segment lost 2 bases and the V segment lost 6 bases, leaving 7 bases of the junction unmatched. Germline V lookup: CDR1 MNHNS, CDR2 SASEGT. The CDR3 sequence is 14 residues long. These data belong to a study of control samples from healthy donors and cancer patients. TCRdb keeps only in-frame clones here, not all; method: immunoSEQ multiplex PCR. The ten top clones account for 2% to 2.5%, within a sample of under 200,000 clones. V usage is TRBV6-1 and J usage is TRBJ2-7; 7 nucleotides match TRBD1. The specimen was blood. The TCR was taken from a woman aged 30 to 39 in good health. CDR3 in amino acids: CASREAGGTYEQYF. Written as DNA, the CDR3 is TGTGCCAGCAGAGAGGCAGGGGGTACCTACGAGCAGTACTTC.